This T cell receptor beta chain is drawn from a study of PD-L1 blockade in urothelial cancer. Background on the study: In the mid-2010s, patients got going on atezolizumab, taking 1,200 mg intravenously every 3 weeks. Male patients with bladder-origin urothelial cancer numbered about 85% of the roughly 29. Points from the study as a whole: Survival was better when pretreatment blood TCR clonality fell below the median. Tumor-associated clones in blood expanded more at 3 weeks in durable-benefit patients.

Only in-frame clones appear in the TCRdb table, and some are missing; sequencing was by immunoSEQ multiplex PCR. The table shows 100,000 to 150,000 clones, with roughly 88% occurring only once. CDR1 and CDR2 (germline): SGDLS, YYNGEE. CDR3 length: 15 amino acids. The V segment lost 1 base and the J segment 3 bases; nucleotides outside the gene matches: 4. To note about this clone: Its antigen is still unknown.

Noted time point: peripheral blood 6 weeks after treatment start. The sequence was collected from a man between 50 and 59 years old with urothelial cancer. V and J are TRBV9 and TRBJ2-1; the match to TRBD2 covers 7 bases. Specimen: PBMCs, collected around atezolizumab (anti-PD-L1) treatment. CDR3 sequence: CASSVTSESYNEQFF. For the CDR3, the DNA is TGTGCCAGCAGCGTAACTAGCGAGAGCTACAATGAGCAGTTCTTC.